This T cell receptor beta chain derives from a study of blood T cell repertoires in COVID-19. Study-wide context: The study drew acute and convalescent COVID-19 samples from the United States, Italy and Spain.

As handled by the study authors: Reference gene primers were amplified, and this amplification served to estimate nucleated cell counts. Clones were sequenced by immunoSEQ multiplex PCR, and TCRdb holds only the in-frame ones, with some missing. D and trimming were read from the DNA, whereas the V and J calls and clone size are those reported in that table. Among 250,000 to 300,000 clones, roughly nine tenths were seen once, and the ten largest hold roughly 12%. Seattle patients were enrolled during active infection and followed longitudinally. CDR3 length: 9 amino acids. Trimming cost V 5 bases and J 11 bases, with 7 bases left between them. CDR1 and CDR2 (germline): DFQATT, SNEGSKA (reference sequence).

The TCR comes from a woman in her 30s with COVID-19, enrolled during active disease. Input material: peripheral blood. The chain uses TRBV20-1 and TRBJ2-1; the D is unclear. The CDR3 nucleotides are TGCAGTGCTCTCCCCCAGCAGTTCTTC. This translates into CSALPQQFF.